The 6 T cell receptor beta chains presented below share a single source sample, sequenced in a study of blood T cell repertoires in COVID-19. Clones were sequenced by immunoSEQ multiplex PCR, and TCRdb holds only the in-frame ones, with some missing. Of hundreds of thousands of clones detected, 87% appear once; the ten largest clones hold 1.5% to 2.5%. The sample consisted of PBMCs or T cells enriched from blood (not recorded which). These TCRs come from a man aged 40-49 years in a cohort exposed to, infected with or recovered from COVID-19 (not recorded which).

The V gene is TRBV5-1, the J gene TRBJ2-5, with a possible D match to TRBD1 (5 bases). The germline V gene encodes CDR1 SGHRS and CDR2 YFSETQ. This CDR3 is 13 amino acids long. V was trimmed by 4 bases and J by 2 bases, leaving 9 bases between them. The chain's CDR3 is CASSPRQQETQYF. The CDR3 coding sequence is TGCGCCAGCAGCCCACGACAGCAAGAGACCCAGTACTTC.

This rearrangement joins TRBV27 to TRBJ2-7; D may be TRBD1 (6 bases). The CDR3 has 15 residues. Trimming cost V 2 bases and J 2 bases, with 13 bases left between them. Looked up from germline, CDR1 is MNHEY and CDR2 is SMNVEV (reference sequence). The CDR3 sequence is CASSLRPGDPYEQYF. The CDR3 coding sequence is TGTGCCAGCAGTTTACGTCCAGGGGACCCCTACGAGCAGTACTTC.

The J gene is TRBJ1-2, the V gene TRBV7-9; D remains ambiguous. Trimming left V 10 bases short and J 1 base short, with 10 bases between. The CDR3 has 12 residues. CDR1 and CDR2 (germline): SEHNR, FQNEAQ (reference sequence). The CDR3, as DNA: TGTGCCACCCGTCGGGTTAACTATGGCTACACCTTC. Its protein product is CATRRVNYGYTF.

This clone appeared a single time. The chain uses TRBV7-6 and TRBJ2-7; 9 bases fit TRBD1. This CDR3 has 15 residues. From germline, CDR1 is SGHVS and CDR2 FNYEAQ. With 4 bases clipped from V and 4 bases from J, the junction kept 8 bases outside the gene matches. The CDR3 spells CASSWGQGPRYEQYF. The DNA for the CDR3 is TGTGCCAGCAGCTGGGGACAGGGACCGCGGTACGAGCAGTACTTC. Supplemented by reference TRBV7-6 and TRBJ2-7, the full variable domain reads GAGVSQSPRYKVTKRGQDVALRCDPISGHVSLYWYRQALGQGPEFLTYFNYEAQQDKSGLPNDRFSAERPEGSISTLTIQRTEQRDSAMYRCASSWGQGPRYEQYFGPGTRLTVT.

The chain joins TRBV2 to TRBJ1-2; D might be TRBD1 (6 bases). V lost 6 bases and J 7 bases, leaving 15 bases between the germline ends. The CDR3 loop spans 13 amino acids. Germline V gene sequence: CDR1 SNHLY, CDR2 FYNNEI. The CDR3 region is CASRGTLSRGYTF. In DNA, the CDR3 is TGTGCCAGCAGGGGGACACTTAGCCGTGGCTACACCTTC.

This chain joins TRBV3-1 (or the pseudogene TRBV3-2) and TRBJ2-5; D is perhaps TRBD1 (6 bases). CDR1 is LGHDT, CDR2 YNNKEL, per germline (reference sequence). The CDR3 is made up of 14 amino acids. The V and J ends lost 1 base and 1 base respectively, with 7 bases between them. The CDR3 nucleotides are TGTGCCAGCAGCCAAGGGACAGTCCAAGAGACCCAGTACTTC. It is translated as CASSQGTVQETQYF.